This is a list of T cell receptor beta chains from one sample in a study of Ad26.COV2.S vaccination and SARS-CoV-2 variants. Sequenced by immunoSEQ multiplex PCR; TCRdb stores in-frame clones only, minus some. Of about 350,000 clones listed, 92% are singletons. The sample consisted of peripheral blood, taken after recovery from COVID-19. All receptors derive from a human donor who had recovered from COVID-19. The CDR3 runs from the conserved cysteine through the conserved F or W. Fields, in order: clone size, D gene, J gene, V gene, CDR3 protein, CDR3 DNA. A D gene is named only where the DNA matches it firmly. Clone size is stated in some rows and not others, as once, few, many or a class when expanded.

size: once; D: .; J: TRBJ2-5; V: TRBV5-1; CDR3: CASSTGGAAETQYF; DNA: TGCGCCAGCAGCACAGGGGGGGCCGCAGAGACCCAGTACTTC
size: .; D: .; J: TRBJ2-7; V: TRBV15; CDR3: CATSREVISYEQYF; DNA: TGTGCCACCAGCAGAGAGGTCATCTCCTACGAGCAGTACTTC
size: .; D: .; J: TRBJ1-2; V: TRBV3-1/TRBV3-2; CDR3: CASSQVGVGGYTF; DNA: TGTGCCAGCAGCCAAGTGGGGGTGGGTGGCTACACCTTC
size: .; D: TRBD2; J: TRBJ2-4; V: TRBV5-6; CDR3: CASSSLAGDKNIQYF; DNA: TGTGCCAGCAGTTCTTTAGCGGGGGACAAAAACATTCAGTACTTC
size: .; D: TRBD1; J: TRBJ2-1; V: TRBV5-6; CDR3: CASNLDRGNTYNEQFF; DNA: TGTGCCAGCAACTTGGACAGGGGAAATACCTACAATGAGCAGTTCTTC
size: .; D: TRBD1; J: TRBJ2-5; V: TRBV3-1/TRBV3-2; CDR3: CASSQEGQGAPETQYF; DNA: TGTGCCAGCAGCCAGGAGGGACAGGGGGCTCCAGAGACCCAGTACTTC
size: .; D: TRBD1; J: TRBJ2-1; V: TRBV3-1/TRBV3-2; CDR3: CASSQVTGATYNEQFF; DNA: TGTGCCAGCAGCCAAGTGACAGGGGCCACCTACAATGAGCAGTTCTTC
size: .; D: .; J: TRBJ2-7; V: TRBV6-5; CDR3: CASSYGQGGYEQYF; DNA: TGTGCCAGCAGTTACGGGCAGGGGGGCTACGAGCAGTACTTC
size: few; D: .; J: TRBJ1-1; V: TRBV5-5; CDR3: CASSRTANGAPRDTEAFF; DNA: TGTGCCAGCAGCCGAACCGCAAACGGGGCGCCGCGGGACACTGAAGCTTTCTTT
size: .; D: TRBD1; J: TRBJ2-2; V: TRBV29-1; CDR3: CSARDREAAGELFF; DNA: TGCAGCGCCCGGGACAGGGAAGCTGCTGGGGAGCTGTTTTTT
size: .; D: TRBD2; J: TRBJ2-3; V: TRBV11-3; CDR3: CASSLGPAGATDTQYF; DNA: TGTGCCAGCAGCTTAGGCCCAGCGGGGGCCACAGATACGCAGTATTTT
size: .; D: TRBD1; J: TRBJ1-2; V: TRBV13; CDR3: CASSLDRGVGGYTF; DNA: TGTGCCAGCAGCTTGGACAGGGGAGTGGGTGGCTACACCTTC
size: .; D: .; J: TRBJ1-3; V: TRBV6-5; CDR3: CASSRQVGNTIYF; DNA: TGTGCCAGCAGTAGACAAGTCGGAAACACCATATATTTT
size: .; D: .; J: TRBJ1-6; V: TRBV6-5; CDR3: CASSPGGSNSPLHF; DNA: TGTGCCAGCAGCCCCGGGGGCAGCAATTCACCCCTCCACTTT
size: .; D: TRBD1; J: TRBJ1-5; V: TRBV6-5; CDR3: CASRDLRTGTQPQHF; DNA: TGTGCCAGCAGAGACCTTAGGACAGGGACCCAGCCCCAGCATTTT
size: .; D: TRBD1; J: TRBJ1-3; V: TRBV23-1; CDR3: CASSHLGTGTGNTIYF; DNA: TGCGCCAGCAGTCACCTTGGGACAGGGACTGGAAACACCATATATTTT
size: .; D: .; J: TRBJ2-7; V: TRBV4-1; CDR3: CASSQVNMGFPAEQYF; DNA: TGCGCCAGCAGCCAAGTCAACATGGGGTTCCCTGCGGAGCAGTACTTC
size: .; D: TRBD2; J: TRBJ2-7; V: TRBV10-3; CDR3: CAISEQGLALSSYEQYF; DNA: TGTGCCATCAGTGAGCAGGGACTAGCGCTAAGCTCCTACGAGCAGTACTTC
size: .; D: .; J: TRBJ2-5; V: TRBV5-6; CDR3: CASSLTVGETQYF; DNA: TGTGCCAGCAGCTTGACAGTAGGAGAGACCCAGTACTTC
size: .; D: .; J: TRBJ1-1; V: TRBV27; CDR3: CASSLYRANTEAFF; DNA: TGTGCCAGCAGTTTATACAGGGCCAACACTGAAGCTTTCTTT
size: .; D: .; J: TRBJ2-2; V: TRBV19; CDR3: CASSTPGELFF; DNA: TGTGCCAGTTCCACCCCCGGGGAGCTGTTTTTT
size: .; D: .; J: TRBJ1-5; V: TRBV27; CDR3: CASSPPRQAPNQPQHF; DNA: TGTGCCAGCAGTCCCCCCCGACAGGCACCCAATCAGCCCCAGCATTTT
size: .; D: TRBD1; J: TRBJ1-1; V: TRBV10-3; CDR3: CAIIRTGDFTEAFF; DNA: TGTGCCATCATCAGGACAGGGGACTTCACTGAAGCTTTCTTT
size: .; D: .; J: TRBJ1-1; V: TRBV9; CDR3: CASSVGHRGGGTEAFF; DNA: TGTGCCAGCAGCGTAGGGCATCGGGGTGGTGGCACTGAAGCTTTCTTT
size: .; D: TRBD1; J: TRBJ2-7; V: TRBV15; CDR3: CATSRPGQGLYEQYF; DNA: TGTGCCACCAGCAGACCGGGACAGGGGCTCTACGAGCAGTACTTC
size: .; D: .; J: TRBJ2-1; V: TRBV13; CDR3: CASSLGPNEQFF; DNA: TGTGCCAGCAGCTTAGGACCAAATGAGCAGTTCTTC
size: .; D: .; J: TRBJ1-6; V: TRBV2; CDR3: CASSADGRNSPLHF; DNA: TGTGCCAGCAGTGCTGACGGGAGGAATTCACCCCTCCACTTT
size: .; D: .; J: TRBJ1-2; V: TRBV6-6; CDR3: CASSSGTNYGYTF; DNA: TGTGCCAGCAGTTCGGGTACTAACTATGGCTACACCTTC
size: .; D: .; J: TRBJ2-1; V: TRBV27; CDR3: CASSLSGERVNEQFF; DNA: TGTGCCAGCAGTTTAAGTGGGGAGAGGGTCAATGAGCAGTTCTTC
size: .; D: .; J: TRBJ2-3; V: TRBV6-5; CDR3: CASTVRGPTDTQYF; DNA: TGTGCCAGTACTGTCCGGGGCCCCACAGATACGCAGTATTTT
size: .; D: .; J: TRBJ1-1; V: TRBV7-6; CDR3: CASSNRAYTEAFF; DNA: TGTGCCAGCAGCAACCGGGCGTACACTGAAGCTTTCTTT
size: .; D: .; J: TRBJ1-2; V: TRBV27; CDR3: CASSSLRSGGLANYGYTF; DNA: TGTGCCAGCAGTTCACTCCGGTCAGGCGGTCTAGCTAACTATGGCTACACCTTC
size: .; D: TRBD1; J: TRBJ1-2; V: TRBV6-2/TRBV6-3; CDR3: CASSIQQGVGGYTF; DNA: TGTGCCAGCAGTATCCAGCAGGGGGTTGGTGGCTACACCTTC
size: .; D: .; J: TRBJ1-4; V: TRBV5-5; CDR3: CASSKGGGLTNEKLFF; DNA: TGTGCCAGCAGCAAGGGGGGGGGTTTAACTAATGAAAAACTGTTTTTT
size: .; D: TRBD1; J: TRBJ2-7; V: TRBV5-1; CDR3: CASRIAPGTANYEQYF; DNA: TGCGCCAGCAGGATCGCCCCCGGGACAGCCAACTACGAGCAGTACTTC
size: .; D: .; J: TRBJ1-2; V: TRBV2; CDR3: CASSGGYGYTF; DNA: TGTGCCAGCAGTGGGGGCTATGGCTACACCTTC
size: .; D: .; J: TRBJ1-6; V: TRBV5-1; CDR3: CASTPGDMNSPLHF; DNA: TGCGCCAGCACCCCAGGGGATATGAATTCACCCCTCCACTTT
size: .; D: TRBD1; J: TRBJ2-7; V: TRBV11-2; CDR3: CASSLGPGQGGYEQYF; DNA: TGTGCCAGCAGCTTAGGGCCGGGACAGGGGGGTTACGAGCAGTACTTC
size: .; D: TRBD2; J: TRBJ2-1; V: TRBV6-1; CDR3: CASSELGGWNNEQFF; DNA: TGTGCCAGCAGTGAACTCGGGGGGTGGAACAATGAGCAGTTCTTC
size: .; D: .; J: TRBJ2-7; V: TRBV11-1; CDR3: CASSLAEAYEQYF; DNA: TGTGCCAGCAGCTTGGCGGAAGCCTACGAGCAGTACTTC
size: once; D: TRBD1; J: TRBJ1-1; V: TRBV6-5; CDR3: CASRSTQGGTEAFF; DNA: TGTGCCAGCAGATCAACCCAGGGGGGGACTGAAGCTTTCTTT
size: once; D: .; J: TRBJ1-4; V: TRBV4-3; CDR3: CASSPDGATNEKLFF; DNA: TGCGCCAGCAGCCCCGACGGGGCAACTAATGAAAAACTGTTTTTT
size: .; D: TRBD1; J: TRBJ1-2; V: TRBV25-1; CDR3: CASRGTGGFGGYTF; DNA: TGTGCCAGCAGGGGGACAGGAGGGTTCGGTGGCTACACCTTC